A selection of T cell receptor beta chains follows, all from one sample in a study of blood T cell repertoires in COVID-19. Assay used: immunoSEQ multiplex PCR; TCRdb lists only in-frame clones, some missing. The sample has fewer than 300,000 clones; 70% to 90% are singletons. Sequencing used peripheral blood. These receptors were collected from a man aged 45-65 years with COVID-19, enrolled during active disease. Each CDR3 is given with its conserved first and last residue. Each record gives: J gene, D gene, clone size, V gene, CDR3 protein, CDR3 DNA. A D gene is named only where the DNA matches it firmly. Not all rows give a size; the values are once, few, many and, for expanded clones, a class.

>TRBJ1-3|NA|NA|TRBV3-1/TRBV3-2
CASSLPEGNTIYF
TGTGCCAGCAGCCTGCCGGAGGGAAACACCATATATTTT
>TRBJ1-3|NA|NA|TRBV2
CASSELAAGNTIYF
TGTGCCAGCAGTGAGCTGGCAGCTGGAAACACCATATATTTT
>TRBJ1-1|NA|NA|TRBV7-9
CASSLATGDAFF
TGTGCCAGCAGCTTAGCGACGGGAGACGCTTTCTTT
>TRBJ2-3|TRBD2|NA|TRBV19
CASSLYGTSVGAVTDTQYF
TGTGCCAGTAGTTTGTACGGGACTAGCGTCGGGGCCGTCACAGATACGCAGTATTTT
>TRBJ2-7|NA|NA|TRBV7-2
CASSLGGQVVPYEQYF
TGTGCCAGCAGCTTAGGTGGGCAGGTTGTCCCCTACGAGCAGTACTTC
>TRBJ2-1|TRBD2|NA|TRBV11-2
CASSFLGTSGGAQFF
TGTGCCAGCAGCTTCCTCGGGACTAGCGGGGGGGCCCAGTTCTTC
>TRBJ1-5|NA|NA|TRBV19
CASSIRDNNQPQHF
TGTGCCAGTAGTATCCGAGACAACAATCAGCCCCAGCATTTT
>TRBJ1-3|TRBD1|NA|TRBV7-8
CASSLAMAGQGLGNTIYF
TGTGCCAGCAGCTTAGCGATGGCGGGACAGGGATTGGGGAACACCATATATTTT
>TRBJ2-7|TRBD2|NA|TRBV12-3/TRBV12-4
CASSQLATGEQYF
TGTGCCAGCAGCCAACTAGCGACCGGCGAGCAGTACTTC
>TRBJ2-1|TRBD2|NA|TRBV19
CASRTLAGEQFF
TGTGCCAGTAGAACCCTAGCGGGTGAGCAGTTCTTC
>TRBJ2-2|TRBD1|NA|TRBV9
CASSPRTGVLTGELFF
TGTGCCAGCAGCCCAAGGACAGGGGTACTCACCGGGGAGCTGTTTTTT
>TRBJ1-6|NA|NA|TRBV9
CASSVDPLNSPLHF
TGTGCCAGCAGCGTAGATCCCCTGAATTCACCCCTCCACTTT
>TRBJ2-1|TRBD2|NA|TRBV30
CAWSPGLANEQFF
TGTGCCTGGAGTCCGGGACTAGCGAATGAGCAGTTCTTC
>TRBJ1-1|NA|once|TRBV5-6
CASSRPGGLMTEAFF
TGTGCCAGCAGCCGACCCGGGGGGCTGATGACAGAAGCTTTCTTT
>TRBJ2-3|NA|NA|TRBV20-1
CSAIVTDTQYF
TGCAGTGCCATAGTTACAGATACGCAGTATTTT
>TRBJ2-7|TRBD1|NA|TRBV6-5
CASSFRDRDPEQYF
TGTGCCAGCAGTTTCCGGGACAGGGATCCCGAGCAGTACTTC
>TRBJ1-4|NA|NA|TRBV3-1/TRBV3-2
CASSLQGVEEKLFF
TGTGCCAGCAGTCTACAGGGCGTAGAAGAAAAACTGTTTTTT
>TRBJ2-3|TRBD2|NA|TRBV11-2
CASRMTSGGPVDTQYF
TGTGCCAGCAGGATGACTAGCGGGGGGCCGGTAGATACGCAGTATTTT
>TRBJ1-6|TRBD1|NA|TRBV30
CAWGGQDFFNSPLHF
TGTGCCTGGGGGGGACAGGACTTTTTTAATTCACCCCTCCACTTT
>TRBJ1-4|TRBD1|once|TRBV7-2
CASSLKIDRGGGSNEKLFF
TGTGCCAGCAGCTTGAAGATCGACAGGGGTGGGGGTTCTAATGAAAAACTGTTTTTT
>TRBJ2-5|TRBD2|NA|TRBV5-1
CASTRTGTSVETQYF
TGCGCCAGCACCCGCACCGGGACTAGCGTTGAGACCCAGTACTTC